Listed below are T cell receptor beta chains from one sample, sequenced in a study of cytomegalovirus exposure and HLA in healthy donors. Measured with immunoSEQ multiplex PCR; TCRdb has only the in-frame clones, and not every one. The sample has roughly 260,000 clones, around 87% seen once. The material sequenced was PBMCs. These receptors originate from a man younger than 35 in good health and CMV-seronegative. Each CDR3 is given with its conserved first and last residue. Each record gives: D gene, CDR3 length, J gene, V gene, clone size, CDR3 protein, CDR3 DNA. A D gene is named only where the DNA matches it firmly. Size is omitted from some rows. Given values are once, few, many or a class for expanded clones.

d_call: .
cdr3_length: 16
j_call: TRBJ2-2
v_call: TRBV7-9
clone_size: .
cdr3_aa: CASSSTGRANTGELFF
cdr3_nt: TGTGCCAGCAGCTCAACAGGGCGGGCGAACACCGGGGAGCTGTTTTTT

d_call: .
cdr3_length: 14
j_call: TRBJ1-1
v_call: TRBV28
clone_size: .
cdr3_aa: CASSSLTANTEAFF
cdr3_nt: TGTGCCAGCAGTTCCCTGACAGCGAACACTGAAGCTTTCTTT

d_call: .
cdr3_length: 10
j_call: TRBJ2-7
v_call: TRBV10-1
clone_size: few
cdr3_aa: CAMTDYEQYF
cdr3_nt: TGCGCCATGACAGACTACGAGCAGTACTTC

d_call: TRBD1
cdr3_length: 17
j_call: TRBJ1-5
v_call: TRBV18
clone_size: .
cdr3_aa: CASSPTGGDYSNQPQHF
cdr3_nt: TGTGCCAGCTCGCCGACAGGGGGGGATTATAGCAATCAGCCCCAGCATTTT

d_call: .
cdr3_length: 13
j_call: TRBJ1-4
v_call: TRBV9
clone_size: .
cdr3_aa: CASSPQVNEKLFF
cdr3_nt: TGTGCCAGCAGCCCCCAGGTTAATGAAAAACTGTTTTTT

d_call: .
cdr3_length: 15
j_call: TRBJ1-6
v_call: TRBV7-2
clone_size: .
cdr3_aa: CASSYRVIYNSPLHF
cdr3_nt: TGTGCCAGCAGCTACAGGGTCATCTATAATTCACCCCTCCACTTT

d_call: TRBD2
cdr3_length: 16
j_call: TRBJ2-7
v_call: TRBV10-2
clone_size: .
cdr3_aa: CASRKTSGRAPYEQYF
cdr3_nt: TGCGCCAGCCGAAAGACTAGCGGGAGGGCCCCCTACGAGCAGTACTTC

d_call: .
cdr3_length: 15
j_call: TRBJ2-5
v_call: TRBV4-1
clone_size: .
cdr3_aa: CASSQSPFQQETQYF
cdr3_nt: TGCGCCAGCAGCCAATCCCCCTTCCAGCAAGAGACCCAGTACTTC

d_call: TRBD1
cdr3_length: 13
j_call: TRBJ1-2
v_call: TRBV19
clone_size: .
cdr3_aa: CASRDRGRIGYTF
cdr3_nt: TGTGCCAGTCGGGACAGGGGGCGGATTGGCTACACCTTC

d_call: .
cdr3_length: 14
j_call: TRBJ1-5
v_call: TRBV10-2
clone_size: many
cdr3_aa: CASSDMGGVKPQHF
cdr3_nt: TGCGCCAGCAGTGACATGGGGGGGGTGAAGCCCCAGCATTTT

d_call: .
cdr3_length: 12
j_call: TRBJ2-7
v_call: TRBV25-1
clone_size: .
cdr3_aa: CASSAPRGEQYF
cdr3_nt: TGTGCCAGCAGTGCCCCAAGGGGCGAGCAGTACTTC

d_call: TRBD2
cdr3_length: 15
j_call: TRBJ2-3
v_call: TRBV11-2
clone_size: .
cdr3_aa: CASRYAGGALNTQYF
cdr3_nt: TGTGCCAGCAGATACGCGGGGGGGGCGCTCAATACGCAGTATTTT

d_call: .
cdr3_length: 12
j_call: TRBJ2-3
v_call: TRBV6-5
clone_size: .
cdr3_aa: CASSYDRSSLYF
cdr3_nt: TGTGCCAGCAGTTACGACCGGTCTAGTTTGTATTTT

d_call: .
cdr3_length: 13
j_call: TRBJ2-2
v_call: TRBV18
clone_size: few
cdr3_aa: CASSTAKTGELFF
cdr3_nt: TGTGCCAGCTCAACAGCTAAAACCGGGGAGCTGTTTTTT

d_call: .
cdr3_length: 16
j_call: TRBJ1-3
v_call: TRBV5-4
clone_size: .
cdr3_aa: CASSLARSQGGNTIYF
cdr3_nt: TGTGCCAGCAGCTTGGCGCGTAGTCAGGGGGGAAACACCATATATTTT

d_call: .
cdr3_length: 14
j_call: TRBJ1-2
v_call: TRBV6-6
clone_size: .
cdr3_aa: CASSYLGTNYGYTF
cdr3_nt: TGTGCCAGCAGTTACTTGGGCACTAACTATGGCTACACCTTC

d_call: .
cdr3_length: 14
j_call: TRBJ2-7
v_call: TRBV18
clone_size: once
cdr3_aa: CASSPGAVGPEQYF
cdr3_nt: TGTGCCAGCTCACCAGGGGCCGTCGGGCCCGAGCAGTACTTC

d_call: TRBD1
cdr3_length: 15
j_call: TRBJ2-1
v_call: TRBV4-1
clone_size: .
cdr3_aa: CASSQGQGAVNEQFF
cdr3_nt: TGCGCCAGCAGCCAGGGACAGGGGGCGGTCAATGAGCAGTTCTTC